The present entry profiles one T cell receptor beta chain with its context. An amount of RNA that ranged from roughly 0.5 to 1 ug was reverse transcribed with random hexamers. A multiplex approach, immunoSEQ multiplex PCR, amplified TCR beta CDR3 across 54 Vbeta and 13 Jbeta. TCRdb ran MiXCR on the immunoSEQ multiplex PCR reads and lists one entry per CDR3 protein. This sample yields 250,000 to 350,000 distinct CDR3 sequences, of which roughly 81% are seen a single time; approximately 0.11% belongs to the top ten. The record originates from a study of CD8 T cells in Susac syndrome. Included as multiple sclerosis controls were treatment-naive patients who had stable or active relapsing-remitting disease. The clonotype originates from a human donor with multiple sclerosis. Sequenced input: CD8+ T cells from PBMCs.

The CDR3 here is CAWSGSTNEKLFF. As DNA, the CDR3 is TGTGCCTGGAGTGGCAGCACTAATGAAAAACTGTTTTTT. The chain recombines TRBV30 with TRBJ1-4, with D uncertain. The CDR3 covers 13 residues. Germline values: CDR1 GTSNPN, CDR2 SVGIG (reference sequence). V lost 1 base, J lost 2 bases, and 5 bases lay in between.